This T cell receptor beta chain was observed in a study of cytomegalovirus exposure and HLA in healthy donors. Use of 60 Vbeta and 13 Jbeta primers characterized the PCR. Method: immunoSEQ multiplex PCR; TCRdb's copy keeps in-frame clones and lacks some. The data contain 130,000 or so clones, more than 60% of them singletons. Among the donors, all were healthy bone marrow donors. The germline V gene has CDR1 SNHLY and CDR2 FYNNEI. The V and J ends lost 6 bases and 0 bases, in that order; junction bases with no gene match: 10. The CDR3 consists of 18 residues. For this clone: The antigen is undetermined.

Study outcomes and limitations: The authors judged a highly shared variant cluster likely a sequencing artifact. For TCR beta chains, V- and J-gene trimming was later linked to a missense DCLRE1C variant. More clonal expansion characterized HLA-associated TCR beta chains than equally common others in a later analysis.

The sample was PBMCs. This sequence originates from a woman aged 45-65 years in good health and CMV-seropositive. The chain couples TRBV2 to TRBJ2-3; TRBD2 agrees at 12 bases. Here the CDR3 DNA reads TGTGCCAGCAGCGACGAGCTAGCGGGAGGGTGGAGCACAGATACGCAGTATTTT. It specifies CASSDELAGGWSTDTQYF.